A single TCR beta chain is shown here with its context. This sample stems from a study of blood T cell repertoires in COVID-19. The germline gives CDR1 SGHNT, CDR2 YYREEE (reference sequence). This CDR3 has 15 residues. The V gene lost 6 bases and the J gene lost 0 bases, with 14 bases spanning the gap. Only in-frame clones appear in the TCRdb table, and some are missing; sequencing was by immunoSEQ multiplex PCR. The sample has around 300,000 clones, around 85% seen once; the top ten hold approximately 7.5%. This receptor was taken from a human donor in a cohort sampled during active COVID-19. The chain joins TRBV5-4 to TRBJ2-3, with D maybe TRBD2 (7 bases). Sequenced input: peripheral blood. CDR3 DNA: TGTGCCAGCAAGCCGGGGGGCCTCAGCACAGATACGCAGTATTTT. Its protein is CASKPGGLSTDTQYF.